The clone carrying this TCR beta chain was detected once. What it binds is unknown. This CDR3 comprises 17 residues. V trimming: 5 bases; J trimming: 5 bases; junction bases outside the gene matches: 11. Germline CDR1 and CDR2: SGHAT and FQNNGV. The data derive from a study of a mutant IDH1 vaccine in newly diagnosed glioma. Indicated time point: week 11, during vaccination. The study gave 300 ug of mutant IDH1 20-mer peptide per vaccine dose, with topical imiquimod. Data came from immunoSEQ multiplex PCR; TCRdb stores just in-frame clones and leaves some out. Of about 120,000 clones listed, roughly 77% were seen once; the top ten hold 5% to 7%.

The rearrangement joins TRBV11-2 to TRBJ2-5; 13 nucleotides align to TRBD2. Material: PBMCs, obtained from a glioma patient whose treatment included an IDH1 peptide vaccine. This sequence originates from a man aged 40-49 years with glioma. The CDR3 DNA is TGTGCCAGCAGCCCAGTCGGACTAGCGGGGGCCGGGGAGACCCAGTACTTC. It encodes CASSPVGLAGAGETQYF.